The clone carrying this T cell receptor (beta chain) was seen more than once but under ten times. The antigen is not known. The sample comes from a study of vaccination and CD4 T cells after COVID-19. Sequence data for DNA of cultured CD4+ T cells were generated by the Oncomine TCR Beta short-read assay. TCRdb reanalysed the PCR reads using MiXCR and keeps one entry per CDR3 protein. The sample gives about 26,000 distinct CDR3 sequences, approximately 37% of which show up once; about 11% is in the top ten. Treatment specified: roughly 11-day PBMC culture with coronavirus spike peptide pools or control peptides (ViraFEST assay). Expansion of antigen-specific T cells with peptide pools by ViraFEST preceded sequencing of TCRs. The V gene lost 0 bases and the J gene lost 10 bases, with 7 bases spanning the gap. The CDR3 spans 13 residues. The V gene's germline CDR1 is LGHNA and CDR2 YNFKEQ.

The receptor comes from a human donor who had recovered from COVID-19. Sequencing was carried out using CD4+ T cells from blood, cultured in vitro. The chain recombines TRBV4-2 with TRBJ1-6; D gene unclear. As DNA, the CDR3 is TGTGCCAGCAGCCAAGAGGGGTGGTCACCCCTCCACTTT. This translates into CASSQEGWSPLHF.